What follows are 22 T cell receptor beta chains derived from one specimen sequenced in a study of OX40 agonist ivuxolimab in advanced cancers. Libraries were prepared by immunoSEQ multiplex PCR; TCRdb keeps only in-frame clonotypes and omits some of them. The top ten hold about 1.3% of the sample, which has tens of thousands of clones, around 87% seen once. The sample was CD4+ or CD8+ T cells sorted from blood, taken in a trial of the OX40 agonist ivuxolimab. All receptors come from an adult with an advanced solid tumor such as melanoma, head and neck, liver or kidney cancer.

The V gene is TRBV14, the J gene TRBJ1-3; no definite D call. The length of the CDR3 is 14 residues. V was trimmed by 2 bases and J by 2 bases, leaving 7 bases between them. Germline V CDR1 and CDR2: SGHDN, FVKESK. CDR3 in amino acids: CASSQSRTGNTIYF. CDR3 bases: TGTGCCAGCAGCCAATCCAGGACTGGAAACACCATATATTTT.

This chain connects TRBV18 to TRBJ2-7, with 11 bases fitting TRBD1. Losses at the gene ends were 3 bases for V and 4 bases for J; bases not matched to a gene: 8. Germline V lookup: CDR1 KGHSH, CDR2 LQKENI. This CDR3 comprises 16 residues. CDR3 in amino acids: CASSPSSDRGQYEQYF. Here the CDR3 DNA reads TGTGCCAGCTCACCCTCCTCGGACAGGGGGCAGTACGAGCAGTACTTC.

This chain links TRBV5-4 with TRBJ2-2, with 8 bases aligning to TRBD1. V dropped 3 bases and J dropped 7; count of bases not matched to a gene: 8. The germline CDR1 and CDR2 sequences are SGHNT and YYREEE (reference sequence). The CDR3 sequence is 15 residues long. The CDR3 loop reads CASSSTGASHGELFF. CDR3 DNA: TGTGCCAGCAGCTCGACAGGGGCGTCCCACGGGGAGCTGTTTTTT.

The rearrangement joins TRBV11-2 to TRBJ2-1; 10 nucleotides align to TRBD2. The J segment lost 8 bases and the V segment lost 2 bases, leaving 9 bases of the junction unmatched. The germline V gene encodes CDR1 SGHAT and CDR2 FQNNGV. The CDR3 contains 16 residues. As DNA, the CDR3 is TGTGCCAGCAGCTTAAGCGGGAGGGCCGGTGTTGATGAGCAGTTCTTC. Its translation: CASSLSGRAGVDEQFF. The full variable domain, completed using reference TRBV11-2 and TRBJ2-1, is EAGVAQSPRYKIIEKRQSVAFWCNPISGHATLYWYQQILGQGPKLLIQFQNNGVVDDSQLPKDRFSAERLKGVDSTLKIQPAKLEDSAVYLCASSLSGRAGVDEQFFGPGTRLTVL.

CDR3 residues: CASSLETGSEETQYF. The CDR3, as DNA: TGTGCCAGCAGCTTGGAGACAGGGTCGGAAGAGACCCAGTACTTC. V gene TRBV5-4 combines with J gene TRBJ2-5; 7 bases are a match to TRBD1. The CDR3 loop spans 15 amino acids. CDR1 is SGHNT, CDR2 YYREEE, per germline (reference sequence). J was trimmed by 3 bases and V by 0 bases; bases with no gene match: 5.

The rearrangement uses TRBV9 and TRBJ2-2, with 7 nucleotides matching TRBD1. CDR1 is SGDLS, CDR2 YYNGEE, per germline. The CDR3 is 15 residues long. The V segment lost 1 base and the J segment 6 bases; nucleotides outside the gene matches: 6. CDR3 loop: CASSVRGQGAGELFF. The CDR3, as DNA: TGTGCCAGCAGCGTACGGGGCCAGGGGGCCGGGGAGCTGTTTTTT.

CDR3 DNA: TGTGCCAGCAGCGCCTCTAGGGGAGGGGAGCTGTTTTTT. Translating gives CASSASRGGELFF. The rearrangement uses TRBV7-3 and TRBJ2-2, with a tentative D call TRBD1 (5 bases). The CDR3 has 13 amino acids. Trimming pared 5 bases from V and 8 bases from J, leaving 12 bases between. Germline V gene sequence: CDR1 SGHTA, CDR2 FQGTGA.

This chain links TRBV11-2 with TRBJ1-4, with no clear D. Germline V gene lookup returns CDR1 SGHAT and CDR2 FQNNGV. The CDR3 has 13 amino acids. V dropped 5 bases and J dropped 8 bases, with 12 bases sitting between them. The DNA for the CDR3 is TGTGCCAGCAGCGGGAGGGTGGGGGAAAAACTGTTTTTT. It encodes CASSGRVGEKLFF.

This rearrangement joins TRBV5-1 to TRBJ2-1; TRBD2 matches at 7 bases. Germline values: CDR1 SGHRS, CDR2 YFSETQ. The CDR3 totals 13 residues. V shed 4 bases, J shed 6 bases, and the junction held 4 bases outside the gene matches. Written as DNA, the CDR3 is TGCGCCAGCAGCGGGGGGAGGGCCAATGAGCAGTTCTTC. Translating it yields CASSGGRANEQFF.

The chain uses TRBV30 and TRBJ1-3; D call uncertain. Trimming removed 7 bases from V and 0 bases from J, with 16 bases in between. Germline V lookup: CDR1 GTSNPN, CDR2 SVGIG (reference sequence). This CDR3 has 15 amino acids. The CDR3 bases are TGTGCCTTGTTTCCCCCGGAAATCTCTGGAAACACCATATATTTT. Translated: CALFPPEISGNTIYF. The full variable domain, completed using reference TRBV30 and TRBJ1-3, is SQTIHQWPATLVQPVGSPLSLECTVEGTSNPNLYWYRQAAGRGLQLLFYSVGIGQISSEVPQNLSASRPQDRQFILSSKKLLLSDSGFYLCALFPPEISGNTIYFGEGSWLTVV.

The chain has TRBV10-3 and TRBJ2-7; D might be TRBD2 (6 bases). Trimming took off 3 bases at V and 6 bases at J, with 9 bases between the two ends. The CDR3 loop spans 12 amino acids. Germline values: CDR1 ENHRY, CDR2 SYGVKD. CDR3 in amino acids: CAISDKAGEQYF. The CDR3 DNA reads TGTGCCATCAGTGATAAAGCGGGCGAGCAGTACTTC.

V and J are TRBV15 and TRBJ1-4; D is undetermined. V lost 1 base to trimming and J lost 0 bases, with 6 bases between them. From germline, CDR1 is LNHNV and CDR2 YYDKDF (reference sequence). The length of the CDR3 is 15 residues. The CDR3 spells CATSRAGATNEKLFF. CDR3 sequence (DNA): TGTGCCACCAGCAGAGCCGGAGCAACTAATGAAAAACTGTTTTTT.

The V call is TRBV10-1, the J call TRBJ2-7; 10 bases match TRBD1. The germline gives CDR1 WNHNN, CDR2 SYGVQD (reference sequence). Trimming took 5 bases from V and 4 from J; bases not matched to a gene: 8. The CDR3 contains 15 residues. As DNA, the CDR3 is TGCGCCAGCAGTCGGGGACAGGGGTTAGCATACGAGCAGTACTTC. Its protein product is CASSRGQGLAYEQYF.

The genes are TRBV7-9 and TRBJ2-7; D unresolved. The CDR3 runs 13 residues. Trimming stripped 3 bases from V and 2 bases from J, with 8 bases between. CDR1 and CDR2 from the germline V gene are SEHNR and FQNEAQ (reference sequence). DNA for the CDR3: TGTGCCAGCAGCTTTGACATAACCTACGAGCAGTACTTC. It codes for CASSFDITYEQYF.

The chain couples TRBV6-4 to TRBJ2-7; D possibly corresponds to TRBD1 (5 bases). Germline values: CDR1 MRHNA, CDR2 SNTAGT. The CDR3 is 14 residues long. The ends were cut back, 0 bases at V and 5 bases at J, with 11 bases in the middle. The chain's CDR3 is CASSDSYQGHEQYF. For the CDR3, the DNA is TGTGCCAGCAGTGACTCGTATCAGGGCCACGAGCAGTACTTC.

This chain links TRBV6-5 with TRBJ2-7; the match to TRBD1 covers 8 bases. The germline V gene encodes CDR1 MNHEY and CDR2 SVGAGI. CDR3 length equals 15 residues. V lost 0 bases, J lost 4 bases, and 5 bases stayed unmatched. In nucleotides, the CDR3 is TGTGCCAGCAGTTACTCGTGGCAGGGGGCATACGAGCAGTACTTC. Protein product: CASSYSWQGAYEQYF.

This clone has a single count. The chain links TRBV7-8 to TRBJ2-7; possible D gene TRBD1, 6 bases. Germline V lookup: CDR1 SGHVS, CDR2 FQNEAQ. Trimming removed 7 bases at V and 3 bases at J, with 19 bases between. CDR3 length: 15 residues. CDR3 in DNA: TGTGCCAGCAACTTGGGGGCCGGGGCCGGCTACGAGCAGTACTTC. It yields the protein CASNLGAGAGYEQYF. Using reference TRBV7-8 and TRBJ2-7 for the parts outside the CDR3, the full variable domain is GAGVSQSPRYKVAKRGQDVALRCDPISGHVSLFWYQQALGQGPEFLTYFQNEAQLDKSGLPSDRFFAERPEGSVSTLKIQRTQQEDSAVYLCASNLGAGAGYEQYFGPGTRLTVT.

The CDR3 nucleotides are TGTGCCAGCACCGGGGGGGGGACCTACAATGAGCAGTTCTTC. This gives the protein CASTGGGTYNEQFF. The genes are TRBV6-5 and TRBJ2-1, with TRBD2 matching over 8 bases. Germline CDR1 reads MNHEY; CDR2 reads SVGAGI. This CDR3 is 14 amino acids long. V gave up 7 bases and J gave up 2 bases; unmatched junction bases: 4.

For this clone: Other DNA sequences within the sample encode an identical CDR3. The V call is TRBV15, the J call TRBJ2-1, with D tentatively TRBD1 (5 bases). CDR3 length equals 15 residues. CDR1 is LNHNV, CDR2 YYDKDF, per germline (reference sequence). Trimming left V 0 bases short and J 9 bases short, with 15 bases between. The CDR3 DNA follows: TGTGCCACCAGCAGAGATCGGTGGGGCCGCGTTGAGCAGTTCTTC. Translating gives CATSRDRWGRVEQFF.

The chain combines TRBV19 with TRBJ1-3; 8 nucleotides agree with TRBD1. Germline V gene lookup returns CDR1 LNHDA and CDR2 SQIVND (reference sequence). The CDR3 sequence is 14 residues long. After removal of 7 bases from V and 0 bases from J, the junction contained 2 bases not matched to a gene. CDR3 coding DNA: TGTGCCAGTAAAACAGGGGGCTCTGGAAACACCATATATTTT. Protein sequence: CASKTGGSGNTIYF.

The CDR3 spells CASSYSGDRGYEQYF. In DNA, the CDR3 is TGTGCCAGCAGTTACTCAGGGGACAGGGGTTACGAGCAGTACTTC. J is TRBJ2-7 and V is TRBV6-5; 10 bases map to TRBD1. CDR1 MNHEY and CDR2 SVGAGI come from the germline V gene. This CDR3 spans 15 amino acids. Unmatched junction bases numbered 3, after V lost 0 bases and J lost 4 bases.

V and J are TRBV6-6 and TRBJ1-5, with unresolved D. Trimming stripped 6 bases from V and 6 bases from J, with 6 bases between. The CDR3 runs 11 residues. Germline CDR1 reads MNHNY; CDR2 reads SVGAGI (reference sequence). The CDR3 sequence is CASSPGQPQHF. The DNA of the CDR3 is TGTGCCAGCAGCCCCGGTCAGCCCCAGCATTTT.